This T cell receptor (beta chain) was captured in a study of blood T cell repertoires in COVID-19 (dated by TCRdb to about 2020). Context from the whole study: Collaborator samples came from the United States, Italy and Spain and covered acute and convalescent phases of COVID-19. The material from the prospective study consisted of cDNA or gDNA derived from T cells, B-cell-depleted T cells, or PBMCs. Deeply sampled blood TCRbeta repertoires from subjects exposed to, actively infected with, or recovered from COVID-19 were included in the dataset. The repertoires were released in a freely available public database meant as a resource for research on the immune response to SARS-CoV-2. The samples were drawn from two sources: the first 160 participants of the ongoing ImmuneRACE study, and 1,254 subjects contributed by 6 global collaborators. Sample metadata almost always included a de-identified subject ID, COVID-19 status, age in years and sex. Where available, HLA class I and class II types were taken from metadata supplied by the sample provider and were not determined by assay-based typing. The investigation overall reported the following: How much clinical and demographic metadata was included differed by source and by participant, and the metadata was provided uncurated.

The collaborating institutions used their own protocols to collect whole blood in K2EDTA tubes. Collaborator samples were shipped for TCRbeta analysis as frozen whole blood, isolated PBMCs, or DNA extracted from either sample type. TCRbeta CDR3 regions were amplified from genomic DNA using the immunoSEQ Assay, a bias-controlled multiplex PCR. The original pipeline was this. Within the assay, amplification of reference gene primers was used to estimate how many nucleated cells each sample contained. To quantify the absolute abundance of each unique TCRbeta CDR3 rearrangement, sequence reads were collapsed and filtered. For each sample, productive Simpson clonality was calculated as the square root of Simpson's diversity index across productive rearrangements. TCRdb mirrors the immuneACCESS table, restricted to in-frame sequences. Some clones are absent from its copies; in checked studies, under half trace to an unresolved V gene, and the reason for the others is unknown. The D gene and trimming were derived from the DNA, and the V and J assignments and clone size from that table. The sample table shows more than 150,000 clones, and 87% are seen once. The ten largest clones add up to about 2.7% of the sample.

Concerning this clone itself: Its antigen specificity is not known. Base qualities were left out, and no much larger clone turns up one base away.

The specimen sequenced was peripheral blood. The TCR originated in a man aged 35-49 years with active or convalescent COVID-19.

The CDR3 sequence is CASSDRASNSPLHF. The DNA sequence is given as TGCGCCAGCAGCGACAGGGCCTCTAATTCACCCCTCCACTTT. Here the chain combines TRBV5-1 and TRBJ1-6, with 7 bases aligning to TRBD1. For CDR1 and CDR2, the germline V gene lists SGHRS and YFSETQ. The germline V and J ends show losses of 4 bases and 6 bases respectively, and no gene match explains 4 bases of the junction. The CDR3 runs 14 residues from the cysteine to the phenylalanine. Just the 42-base CDR3 DNA is kept, in frame starting at base 1.